One and the same sample provided the 10 T cell receptor beta chains below, sequenced in a study of CD8+ T cells in alopecia areata. Treatment in this sample: oral pan-JAK inhibitor, 5-10 mg twice daily. Lesional scalp punch biopsies and peripheral blood came from alopecia areata patients. Sequencing relied on a cDNA template that was reverse transcribed from extracted RNA. Assay: immunoSEQ multiplex PCR; the TCRdb copy retains only in-frame clones and omits some. The sample comprises 4,400 or so clones, roughly three quarters of which are singletons, and roughly 8% rests with the top ten. The sample was skin, taken at week 24, from a patient treated with tofacitinib. The receptor source for this set is a human donor with alopecia areata.

The chain is built from TRBV7-9 and TRBJ2-3; a weak D match, TRBD2 (6 bases). CDR3 length: 17 residues. CDR1 is SEHNR, CDR2 FQNEAQ, per germline (reference sequence). Trimming shortened V by 4 bases and J by 6 bases, and 23 bases separated the two germline ends. CDR3 protein: CASSSWGDLAGSDTQYF. The CDR3 nucleotides read TGTGCCAGCAGCTCCTGGGGGGACTTGGCTGGTTCGGATACGCAGTATTTT.

The chain links TRBV10-3 to TRBJ2-3; D may be TRBD2 (5 bases). The CDR3 contains 16 residues. CDR1 is ENHRY and CDR2 is SYGVKD in the germline V gene. V lost 1 base to trimming and J lost 4 bases, with 15 bases between them. DNA for the CDR3: TGTGCCATCAGTGAGTTTTCCGGAGGAGGCGCAGATACGCAGTATTTT. The encoded protein is CAISEFSGGGADTQYF.

In this sample, this clone turned up a few times. The chain carries TRBV9 and TRBJ2-5; D unclear. Between the trimmed V and J ends, which lost 3 bases and 4 bases, there was a span of 10 bases. The CDR3 sequence is 13 residues long. Germline values: CDR1 SGDLS, CDR2 YYNGEE. The CDR3 nucleotides are TGTGCCAGCAGCGGTTATGCTGGAGAGACCCAGTACTTC. This sequence encodes CASSGYAGETQYF.

The chain recombines TRBV5-1 with TRBJ2-5; no clear D gene. CDR3 length equals 13 residues. The germline V and J ends were trimmed by 0 bases and 1 base, with 4 bases remaining between them. The germline CDR1 and CDR2 sequences are SGHRS and YFSETQ. The CDR3 DNA follows: TGCGCCAGCAGCTTGGAGGGCCAAGAGACCCAGTACTTC. Residues: CASSLEGQETQYF.

The chain recombines TRBV28 with TRBJ1-2, with a weak D call TRBD1 (6 bases). The length of the CDR3 is 14 residues. Trimming shortened V by 2 bases and J by 4 bases, and 11 bases separated the two germline ends. Germline V gives CDR1 MDHEN, CDR2 SYDVKM. The CDR3: CASSLGGGRYGYTF. CDR3 in DNA: TGTGCCAGCAGTTTAGGAGGGGGTCGCTATGGCTACACCTTC.

J is TRBJ2-1 and V is TRBV10-2; D is perhaps TRBD2 (5 bases). Germline assignment: CDR1 WSHSY and CDR2 SAAADI. This CDR3 spans 16 amino acids. Trimming took off 0 bases at V and 0 bases at J, with 9 bases between the two ends. CDR3 protein: CASSESRTASYNEQFF. The DNA of the CDR3 is TGCGCCAGCAGTGAGTCGCGGACTGCCTCCTACAATGAGCAGTTCTTC.

This clone was counted once. V gene TRBV19 combines with J gene TRBJ2-7; 9 nucleotides match TRBD1. The CDR3 has 16 amino acids. Per germline, CDR1 LNHDA and CDR2 SQIVND (reference sequence). The V gene end was trimmed by 3 bases and the J gene end by 3 bases; junction bases not matched to a gene: 9. The CDR3 is CASSMAPPGQGYEQYF. In DNA, the CDR3 is TGTGCCAGTAGTATGGCGCCCCCGGGACAGGGCTACGAGCAGTACTTC. The variable domain in full, with the rest retrieved from reference TRBV19 and TRBJ2-7, is DGGITQSPKYLFRKEGQNVTLSCEQNLNHDAMYWYRQDPGQGLRLIYYSQIVNDFQKGDIAEGYSVSREKKESFPLTVTSAQKNPTAFYLCASSMAPPGQGYEQYFGPGTRLTVT.

This clone was counted only a few times. The CDR3 bases are TGTGCCAGCAGCTTGTGGTGGGCTAACTATGGCTACACCTTC. Translated: CASSLWWANYGYTF. The chain uses TRBV5-6 and TRBJ1-2; D remains ambiguous. Per the germline V gene, CDR1 is SGHDT and CDR2 is YYEEEE. V shed 1 base and J shed 0 bases, with 7 bases lying between them. The CDR3 length is 14 residues.

This chain joins TRBV4-1 and TRBJ2-7; D call uncertain. The CDR3 runs to 18 residues. Germline values: CDR1 MGHRA, CDR2 YSYEKL. V lost 1 base and J 4 bases, leaving 23 bases between the germline ends. The chain's CDR3 is CASSQGPRTALTPYEQYF. For the CDR3, the DNA is TGCGCCAGCAGCCAAGGGCCCCGCACAGCCCTTACCCCGTACGAGCAGTACTTC.

The rearrangement links TRBV6-5 to TRBJ2-2; D tentatively reads TRBD1 or TRBD2 (5 bases each). This CDR3 is 15 amino acids long. V was pared by 6 bases and J by 6 bases, with 17 bases between. The germline CDR1 and CDR2 sequences are MNHEY and SVGAGI. The CDR3 region is CASSRESGGAGELFF. CDR3 DNA sequence: TGTGCCAGCAGCAGGGAGAGTGGGGGTGCCGGGGAGCTGTTTTTT.